These T cell receptor beta chains were read from a single sample in a study of blood T cell repertoires in COVID-19. Libraries were prepared by immunoSEQ multiplex PCR; TCRdb keeps only in-frame clonotypes and omits some of them. The sample holds over 150,000 clones, about 85% seen once. The source material was peripheral blood. The receptors were sampled from a man older than 75 with COVID-19, enrolled during active disease. Each CDR3 is given with its conserved first and last residue. The D gene is left open where the match is weak. A clone size is listed for some rows: how often the clone was seen (once, few, many), or a class if it is expanded.

cdr3_nt cdr3_aa j_call clone_size v_call d_call
TGTGCCAGCAGCCATTCAGGGGGCGGGCAGTACTTC CASSHSGGGQYF TRBJ2-7 NA TRBV3-1/TRBV3-2 TRBD1
TGTGCCAGCAGTTACGCAGGCTGGGGCTACACCTTC CASSYAGWGYTF TRBJ1-2 NA TRBV6-5 NA
TGTGCCAGCAGTGAACTCGGGTCCAAAGTAGGCTACGAGCAGTACTTC CASSELGSKVGYEQYF TRBJ2-7 few TRBV6-1 NA
TGTGCCAGCAGCTTGGTGGAGGAGGGAGGCTACACCTTC CASSLVEEGGYTF TRBJ1-2 NA TRBV7-3 NA
TGTGCCAGCAGTTTTGCGGCAGGGTTTCCCTACGAGCAGTACTTC CASSFAAGFPYEQYF TRBJ2-7 NA TRBV28 NA
TGTGCCAGCAGCGTTGACATCTCGAACACTGAAGCTTTCTTT CASSVDISNTEAFF TRBJ1-1 NA TRBV9 NA
TGTGCCAGCAGCCCCCCTCGGAGGAGCGGGGAGCTGTTTTTT CASSPPRRSGELFF TRBJ2-2 NA TRBV11-3 NA
TGTGCCAGCAGCACCCGGGACAGGGGGTCCGCTAACTATGGCTACACCTTC CASSTRDRGSANYGYTF TRBJ1-2 few TRBV7-9 TRBD1
TGCGCCAGCAGCTTAGGCAACAGGGGGGCCTATGGCTACACCTTC CASSLGNRGAYGYTF TRBJ1-2 NA TRBV5-1 TRBD1
TGTGCCAGCAGGGGACAGGGCACTCCTGAAAAACTGTTTTTT CASRGQGTPEKLFF TRBJ1-4 once TRBV6-5 TRBD1
TGTGCCAGCAGTGATGAAGCGGGGGGCGCGGATGAGCAGTTCTTC CASSDEAGGADEQFF TRBJ2-1 NA TRBV6-4 TRBD2
TGCAGCGTTGAAGTTAGCCGGGAGACCCAGTACTTC CSVEVSRETQYF TRBJ2-5 NA TRBV29-1 NA
TGTGCCAGCAGACCACAGGGTTCTAGGGACGAGCAGTACTTC CASRPQGSRDEQYF TRBJ2-7 NA TRBV28 NA
TGCGCCAGCAGTTTGACGACCGGGACAGCGATATACGAGCAGTACTTC CASSLTTGTAIYEQYF TRBJ2-7 NA TRBV5-1 TRBD1
TGTGCCATCAGTGATGTCAGGTATGAAGCTTTCTTT CAISDVRYEAFF TRBJ1-1 NA TRBV10-3 NA
TGTGCCAGCTCACCACAAGCCTACGAAAAACTGTTTTTT CASSPQAYEKLFF TRBJ1-4 NA TRBV18 NA
TGTGCCAGTAGTACTCCGGGGACAGGGCATCAGCCCCAGCATTTT CASSTPGTGHQPQHF TRBJ1-5 NA TRBV19 TRBD1
TGTGCCAGCAGTCTGGGACAGGGGGCCGAGCAGTACTTC CASSLGQGAEQYF TRBJ2-7 NA TRBV27 TRBD1
TGTGCCAGTAGTTTGGAGTTCAATCAGCCCCAGCATTTT CASSLEFNQPQHF TRBJ1-5 NA TRBV19 NA
TGTGCCAGCAGCTTTGGGGGGGGCTCCTACAATGAGCAGTTCTTC CASSFGGGSYNEQFF TRBJ2-1 NA TRBV11-2 TRBD2
TGCAGCCTCGAAGGGGCTAGCGGGGCTACAGATACGCAGTATTTT CSLEGASGATDTQYF TRBJ2-3 NA TRBV29-1 TRBD2
TGTGCCAGCATACGGGGGGCGAGAAACACCATATATTTT CASIRGARNTIYF TRBJ1-3 NA TRBV6-5 NA
TGTGCCAGCAGCTTTAGCTTGACAGGGGTGTTATTTCGCAATTCACCCCTCCACTTT CASSFSLTGVLFRNSPLHF TRBJ1-6 NA TRBV5-6 TRBD1
TGTGCCAGCAGTTACAATGGCGGGGGCGTCAATGGCTACACCTTC CASSYNGGGVNGYTF TRBJ1-2 NA TRBV6-6 NA
TGTGCCAGCTCACCACAGGGGGTAGGCACTGAAGCTTTCTTT CASSPQGVGTEAFF TRBJ1-1 NA TRBV18 NA
TGTGCCAGCAGTCCCGAGGAGCGGCAGCCCCAGCATTTT CASSPEERQPQHF TRBJ1-5 NA TRBV6-5 NA
TGTGCCATCACCGGGGACACAGATACGCAGTATTTT CAITGDTDTQYF TRBJ2-3 NA TRBV10-3 NA
TGTGCCAGCAGCCACGGGGGTAATTCACCCCTCCACTTT CASSHGGNSPLHF TRBJ1-6 NA TRBV4-2 NA
TGCGCCAGCAGCTTGGCCCCTCGGGGAGGGGCTGGCTATGGCTACACCTTC CASSLAPRGGAGYGYTF TRBJ1-2 NA TRBV5-1 NA
TGTGCCATCAGGGGGGGACTAGCGGTCAACACCGGGGAGCTGTTTTTT CAIRGGLAVNTGELFF TRBJ2-2 NA TRBV10-3 TRBD2
TGTGCCAGCAGCCAAAGGACAGGACACGGAGAGACCCAGTACTTC CASSQRTGHGETQYF TRBJ2-5 NA TRBV11-3 TRBD1
TGTGCCAGCAGCCAAGATAGGGGGAAGGGAAACACCATATATTTT CASSQDRGKGNTIYF TRBJ1-3 NA TRBV3-1/TRBV3-2 NA
TGCGCCAGCAGCTTGGATGCAGGGTTCGGTACCGGGGAGCTGTTTTTT CASSLDAGFGTGELFF TRBJ2-2 NA TRBV5-1 NA
TGTGCCAGCAGCTCCAGGGGGCCTGACACCGGGGAGCTGTTTTTT CASSSRGPDTGELFF TRBJ2-2 NA TRBV3-1/TRBV3-2 TRBD1
TGTGCCAGCAGCTTGGCCCTAGGCGGGGGGAAACAAGAGACCCAGTACTTC CASSLALGGGKQETQYF TRBJ2-5 NA TRBV5-6 TRBD2
TGTGCCAGCAGCTTGACAGGGGCTTCCTACAATGAGCAGTTCTTC CASSLTGASYNEQFF TRBJ2-1 NA TRBV5-6 TRBD1
TGTGCCAGCAGCCAGGGACAGTCCTACGAGCAGTACTTC CASSQGQSYEQYF TRBJ2-7 NA TRBV6-5 TRBD1
TGTGCCAGTAGTCCCGGGACAGGGCTTTGGGCTGGGGCCAACGTCCTGACTTTC CASSPGTGLWAGANVLTF TRBJ2-6 NA TRBV19 TRBD1
TGTGCCAGTAACCAACAACAAGGGGGTTGGACTCTGAACACCGGGGAGCTGTTTTTT CASNQQQGGWTLNTGELFF TRBJ2-2 NA TRBV19 NA
TGTGCCAGCAGCTTCACTGAAGCTTTCTTT CASSFTEAFF TRBJ1-1 NA TRBV6-6 NA
TGCGCCAGCAGCCAAGTTGGGGGGTTGAATGAAAAACTGTTTTTT CASSQVGGLNEKLFF TRBJ1-4 NA TRBV4-3 NA
TGTGCCGGCGGAGCACTATCCTATAATTCACCCCTCCACTTT CAGGALSYNSPLHF TRBJ1-6 NA TRBV2 NA
TGTGCCAGCAGCGTAGGAACAGGGGGCAACACCGGGGAGCTGTTTTTT CASSVGTGGNTGELFF TRBJ2-2 NA TRBV9 TRBD1
TGCGCCAGCAGCCAAGTGGGCAGGGGTCCTGAAGCTTTCTTT CASSQVGRGPEAFF TRBJ1-1 NA TRBV4-1 NA
TGTGCCAGCAGGAGTCGGGGACAGGGGAAAGATACGCAGTATTTT CASRSRGQGKDTQYF TRBJ2-3 NA TRBV6-5 TRBD1
TGTGCCAGCAGCAATGTACCCGGGACAGGGCGTAATTCACCCCTCCACTTT CASSNVPGTGRNSPLHF TRBJ1-6 NA TRBV5-5 TRBD1
TGTGCCAGCACCTGGACTTATGGAAACACCATATATTTT CASTWTYGNTIYF TRBJ1-3 NA TRBV12-3/TRBV12-4 NA